A single sample is the source of the 11 T cell receptor beta chains below, sequenced in a study of early T cells in non-severe SARS-CoV-2 infection. TCRdb re-analysed the 5' RACE reads in MiXCR, keeping a single row per CDR3 protein. The sample holds approximately 69,000 distinct CDR3 sequences, 9% to 15% seen once. The material sequenced was whole blood. The receptors stem from an adult who was a healthcare worker with PCR-confirmed SARS-CoV-2 infection or an uninfected control (not recorded which).

On this clonotype: Just one base apart from a much larger clone, this may be a read error. The chain carries TRBV12-3 or TRBV12-4 and TRBJ2-1; D remains ambiguous. CDR3 size: 13 residues. V shed 3 bases and J shed 6 bases, with 9 bases lying between them. The CDR3 DNA reads as TGTGCCAGCAGTTTTGGTCCTGGCAATGAGCAGTTCTTC. Protein product: CASSFGPGNEQFF.

This clonotype was seen a handful of times. The chain joins TRBV5-5 to TRBJ2-3; D is unclear. The length of the CDR3 is 16 residues. The V gene lost 4 bases and the J gene lost 0 bases, with 15 bases spanning the gap. CDR1 SGHKS and CDR2 YYEKEE come from the germline V gene (reference sequence). The CDR3 region is CASSPWILGSTDTQYF. The CDR3 DNA follows: TGTGCCAGCAGCCCTTGGATACTTGGAAGCACAGATACGCAGTATTTT.

At least ten counts were recorded for this clonotype. This chain links TRBV18 with TRBJ2-7; maybe TRBD1 (5 bases). Germline V gives CDR1 KGHSH, CDR2 LQKENI. The V end was cut by 6 bases, the J end by 0 bases, with 15 bases between. This CDR3 has 15 residues. The CDR3 loop reads CASSLSTAHSYEQYF. CDR3 bases: TGTGCCAGCTCGCTATCGACAGCACACTCCTACGAGCAGTACTTC. Supplemented by reference TRBV18 and TRBJ2-7, the full variable domain reads NAGVMQNPRHLVRRRGQEARLRCSPMKGHSHVYWYRQLPEEGLKFMVYLQKENIIDESGMPKERFSAEFPKEGPSILRIQQVVRGDSAAYFCASSLSTAHSYEQYFGPGTRLTVT.

The V and J genes are TRBV12-5 and TRBJ2-2; TRBD1 aligns across 7 bases. This CDR3 is 13 amino acids long. Per germline, CDR1 LGHNT and CDR2 FRNRAP. J gave up 5 bases and V 8 bases, and 5 bases lay outside the gene matches. In nucleotides, the CDR3 is TGTGCTAGTCAGGGGGTAGTAACCGGGGAGCTGTTTTTT. It specifies CASQGVVTGELFF.

This clonotype occurred a few times. The chain carries TRBV27 and TRBJ2-5; 10 bases match TRBD1. The germline gives CDR1 MNHEY, CDR2 SMNVEV (reference sequence). The V gene end was trimmed by 6 bases and the J gene end by 2 bases; junction bases not matched to a gene: 18. The CDR3 sequence is 19 residues long. CDR3 sequence: CASRKGQGMRWGGQETQYF. The CDR3 DNA follows: TGTGCCAGCAGGAAGGGACAGGGGATGCGATGGGGTGGGCAAGAGACCCAGTACTTC.

This clonotype was counted ten times or more. The chain carries TRBV5-4 and TRBJ2-7; 12 bases match TRBD2. The CDR3 extends over 16 amino acids. From germline, CDR1 is SGHNT and CDR2 YYREEE (reference sequence). J lost 1 base, V lost 1 base, and 3 bases had no gene match. CDR3 in amino acids: CASSLSLAGGSYEQYF. The CDR3 DNA follows: TGTGCCAGCAGCTTGTCTCTAGCGGGAGGGTCCTACGAGCAGTACTTC.

The J gene is TRBJ2-3, the V gene TRBV18; D unresolved. The CDR3 extends over 12 amino acids. Between the trimmed V and J ends, which lost 2 bases and 5 bases, there was a span of 5 bases. CDR1 KGHSH and CDR2 LQKENI come from the germline V gene. The CDR3 DNA reads TGTGCCAGCTCACCAGCGGTAGATACGCAGTATTTT. Translated: CASSPAVDTQYF.

This clonotype was picked up a small number of times. The chain employs TRBV12-3 or TRBV12-4 and TRBJ1-3; no firm D call. With 2 bases removed from V and 7 bases from J, the gap between germline ends came to 3 bases. CDR3 size: 11 residues. The CDR3 bases are TGTGCCAGCAGTTTACAGAACACCATATATTTT. It yields the protein CASSLQNTIYF.

This clonotype was seen many times. This chain joins TRBV4-1 and TRBJ1-5, with 10 positions matching TRBD1. CDR3 length: 15 residues. Losses at the gene ends were 1 base for V and 6 bases for J; bases not matched to a gene: 3. The germline CDR1 and CDR2 sequences are MGHRA and YSYEKL. CDR3 residues: CASSQAGQGIQPQHF. DNA of the CDR3: TGCGCCAGCAGCCAAGCGGGACAGGGGATTCAGCCCCAGCATTTT.

As regards this clonotype: This sequence may be a read error, since a much larger clone differs from it by one base. The chain couples TRBV30 to TRBJ1-6; a possible D gene is TRBD1 (5 bases). Germline V gene lookup returns CDR1 GTSNPN and CDR2 SVGIG (reference sequence). Trimming removed 0 bases from V and 7 bases from J, with 10 bases in between. The CDR3 is 14 residues long. The CDR3: CAWSVLGVNSPLHF. The DNA of the CDR3 is TGTGCCTGGAGTGTACTAGGGGTAAATTCACCCCTCCACTTT. The full variable domain, completed using reference TRBV30 and TRBJ1-6, is SQTIHQWPATLVQPVGSPLSLECTVEGTSNPNLYWYRQAAGRGLQLLFYSVGIGQISSEVPQNLSASRPQDRQFILSSKKLLLSDSGFYLCAWSVLGVNSPLHFGNGTRLTVT.

This clonotype was counted a few times. The V and J genes are TRBV28 and TRBJ1-2; 8 bases agree with TRBD1. Germline V gene sequence: CDR1 MDHEN, CDR2 SYDVKM. The CDR3 covers 12 residues. With V trimmed by 7 bases and J by 5 bases, 3 bases remained unmatched. The CDR3 loop reads CASTRQGYGYTF. In DNA, the CDR3 is TGTGCCAGCACGCGACAGGGGTATGGCTACACCTTC.